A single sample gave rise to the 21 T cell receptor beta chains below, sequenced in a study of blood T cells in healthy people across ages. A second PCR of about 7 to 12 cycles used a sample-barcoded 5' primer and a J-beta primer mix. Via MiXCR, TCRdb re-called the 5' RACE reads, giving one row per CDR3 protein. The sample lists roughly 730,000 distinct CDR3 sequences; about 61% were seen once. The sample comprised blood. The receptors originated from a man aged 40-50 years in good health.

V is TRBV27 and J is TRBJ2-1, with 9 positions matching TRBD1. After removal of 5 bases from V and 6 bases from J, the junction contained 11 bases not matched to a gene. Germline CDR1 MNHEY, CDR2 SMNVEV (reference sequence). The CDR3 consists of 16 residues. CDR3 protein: CASSPTGTGSTNEQFF. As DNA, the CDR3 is TGTGCCAGCAGTCCTACCGGGACAGGGAGTACCAATGAGCAGTTCTTC.

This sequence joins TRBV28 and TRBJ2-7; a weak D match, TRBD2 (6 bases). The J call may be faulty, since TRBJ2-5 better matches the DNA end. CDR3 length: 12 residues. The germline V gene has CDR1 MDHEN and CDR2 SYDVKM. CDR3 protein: CASNGGPETQYF. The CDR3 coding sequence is TGTGCCAGCAATGGAGGGCCGGAGACCCAGTACTTC.

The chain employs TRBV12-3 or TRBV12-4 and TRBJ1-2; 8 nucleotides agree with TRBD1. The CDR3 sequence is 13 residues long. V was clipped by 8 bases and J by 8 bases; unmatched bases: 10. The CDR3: CASRLAGGWGYTF. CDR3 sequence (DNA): TGTGCCAGCCGCTTAGCAGGGGGCTGGGGCTACACCTTC.

The CDR3 DNA reads TGTGCCAGCTCACCATTGCAGGGTCGCCTGGATGAGCAGTTCTTC. Amino acids: CASSPLQGRLDEQFF. V and J are TRBV18 and TRBJ2-1; D might be TRBD1 (5 bases). Germline assignment: CDR1 KGHSH and CDR2 LQKENI. Trimming left V 2 bases short and J 8 bases short, with 16 bases between. This CDR3 has 15 residues.

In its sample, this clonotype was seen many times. The CDR3 DNA reads as TGTGCCAGCAGCGGAAAACCTCGAGACAGGGCCGTAGGCATGAACACTGAAGCTTTCTTT. Amino acids: CASSGKPRDRAVGMNTEAFF. This chain joins TRBV9 and TRBJ1-1, with 7 bases fitting TRBD1. The junction had 20 bases not matched to a gene; V was cut back by 3 bases and J by 0 bases. This CDR3 is 20 amino acids long. CDR1 and CDR2 (germline): SGDLS, YYNGEE.

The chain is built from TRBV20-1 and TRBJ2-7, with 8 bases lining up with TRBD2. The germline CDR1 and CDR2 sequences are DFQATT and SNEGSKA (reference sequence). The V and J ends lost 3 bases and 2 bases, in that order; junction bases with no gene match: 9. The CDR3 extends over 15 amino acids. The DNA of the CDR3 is TGCAGTGCTAGGGTAGCGGGAAGGGCGGCCTACGAGCAGTACTTC. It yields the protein CSARVAGRAAYEQYF.

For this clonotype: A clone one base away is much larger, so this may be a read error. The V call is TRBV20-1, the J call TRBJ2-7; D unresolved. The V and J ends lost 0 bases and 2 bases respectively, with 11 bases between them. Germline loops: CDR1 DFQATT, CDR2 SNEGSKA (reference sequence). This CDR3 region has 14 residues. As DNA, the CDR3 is TGCAGTGCTAGAGAGGTTCGCGGAACCTACGAGCAGTACTTC. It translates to CSAREVRGTYEQYF.

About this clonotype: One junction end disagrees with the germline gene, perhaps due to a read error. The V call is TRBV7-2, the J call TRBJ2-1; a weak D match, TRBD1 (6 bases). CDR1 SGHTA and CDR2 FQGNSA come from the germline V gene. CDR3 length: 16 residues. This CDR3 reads CASSLAGGFSYNEQFF. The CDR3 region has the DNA TGTGCCAGCAGCTTAGCAGGGGGATTCTCCTACAATGAGCAGTTCTTT.

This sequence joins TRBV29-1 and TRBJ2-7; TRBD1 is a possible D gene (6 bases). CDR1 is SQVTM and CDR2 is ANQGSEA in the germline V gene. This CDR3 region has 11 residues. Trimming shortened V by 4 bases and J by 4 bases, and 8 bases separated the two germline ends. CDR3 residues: CSVARGYEQYF. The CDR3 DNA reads TGCAGCGTTGCGAGGGGGTACGAGCAGTACTTC.

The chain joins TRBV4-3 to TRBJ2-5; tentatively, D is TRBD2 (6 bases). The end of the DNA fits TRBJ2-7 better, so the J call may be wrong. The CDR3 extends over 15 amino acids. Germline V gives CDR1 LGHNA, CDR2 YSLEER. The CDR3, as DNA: TGCGCCAGCAGCCAAGATGTACTGGGGGGCTACGAGCAGTACTTC. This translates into CASSQDVLGGYEQYF.

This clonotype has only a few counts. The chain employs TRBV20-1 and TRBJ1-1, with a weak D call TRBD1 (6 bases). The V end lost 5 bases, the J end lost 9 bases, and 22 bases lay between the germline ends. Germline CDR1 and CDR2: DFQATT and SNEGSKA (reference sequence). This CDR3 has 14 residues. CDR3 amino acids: CSAPSPGGRGKAFF. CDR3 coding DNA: TGCAGTGCTCCCTCACCGGGGGGCAGGGGAAAAGCTTTCTTT.

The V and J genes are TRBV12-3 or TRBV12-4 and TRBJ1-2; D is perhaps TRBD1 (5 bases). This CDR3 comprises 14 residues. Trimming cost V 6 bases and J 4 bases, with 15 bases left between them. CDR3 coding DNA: TGTGCCAGCAGCCGTGGGGCGACTGCCTATGGCTACACCTTC. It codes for CASSRGATAYGYTF.

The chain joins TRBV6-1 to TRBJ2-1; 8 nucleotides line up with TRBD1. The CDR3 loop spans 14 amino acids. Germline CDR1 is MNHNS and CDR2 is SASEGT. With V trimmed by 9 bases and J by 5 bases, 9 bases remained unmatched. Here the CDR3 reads CASDRGRRDNEQFF. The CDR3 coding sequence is TGTGCCAGTGACAGGGGAAGGAGGGACAATGAGCAGTTCTTC.

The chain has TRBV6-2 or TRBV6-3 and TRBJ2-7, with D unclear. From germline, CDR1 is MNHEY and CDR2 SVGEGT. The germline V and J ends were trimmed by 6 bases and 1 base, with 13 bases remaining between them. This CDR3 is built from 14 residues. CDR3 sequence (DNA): TGTGCCAGCAGAGGCTCTGGGGTGTCCTACGAGCAGTACTTC. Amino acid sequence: CASRGSGVSYEQYF.

The CDR3 nucleotides read TGTGCCAGCAGCTTAGCAGGGGGATCCACTGAAGCTTTCTTT. The encoded protein is CASSLAGGSTEAFF. The genes are TRBV7-8 and TRBJ1-1; tentatively, D is TRBD1 (6 bases). This CDR3 region has 14 residues. Germline assignment: CDR1 SGHVS and CDR2 FQNEAQ. Trimming took 0 bases from V and 4 from J, leaving 9 bases between them. The whole variable domain, filled in from reference TRBV7-8 and TRBJ1-1, reads GAGVSQSPRYKVAKRGQDVALRCDPISGHVSLFWYQQALGQGPEFLTYFQNEAQLDKSGLPSDRFFAERPEGSVSTLKIQRTQQEDSAVYLCASSLAGGSTEAFFGQGTRLTVV.

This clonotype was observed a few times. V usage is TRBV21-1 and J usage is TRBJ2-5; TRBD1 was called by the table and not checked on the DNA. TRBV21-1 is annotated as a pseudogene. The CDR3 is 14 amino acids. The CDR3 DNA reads TGTGCCAGCAGCCTCGTGGGGGAACAAGAGACCCAGTACTTC. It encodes CASSLVGEQETQYF.

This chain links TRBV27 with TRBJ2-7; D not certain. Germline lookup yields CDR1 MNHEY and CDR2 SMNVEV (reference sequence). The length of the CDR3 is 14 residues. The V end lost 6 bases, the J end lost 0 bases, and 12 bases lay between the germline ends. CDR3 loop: CASREGPSSYEQYF. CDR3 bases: TGTGCCAGCAGAGAAGGGCCAAGCTCCTACGAGCAGTACTTC.

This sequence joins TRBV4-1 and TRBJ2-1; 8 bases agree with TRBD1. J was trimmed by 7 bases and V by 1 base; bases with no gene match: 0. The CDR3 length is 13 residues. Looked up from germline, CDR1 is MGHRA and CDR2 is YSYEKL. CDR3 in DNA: TGCGCCAGCAGCCAAGGACAGGGGAATGAGCAGTTCTTC. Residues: CASSQGQGNEQFF.

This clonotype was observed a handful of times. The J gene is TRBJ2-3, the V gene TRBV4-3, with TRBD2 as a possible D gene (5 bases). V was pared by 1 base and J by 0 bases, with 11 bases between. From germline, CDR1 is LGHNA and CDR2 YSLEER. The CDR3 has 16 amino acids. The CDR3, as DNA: TGCGCCAGCAGCCAAGGACGGCGCGGGAGCACAGATACGCAGTATTTT. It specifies CASSQGRRGSTDTQYF.

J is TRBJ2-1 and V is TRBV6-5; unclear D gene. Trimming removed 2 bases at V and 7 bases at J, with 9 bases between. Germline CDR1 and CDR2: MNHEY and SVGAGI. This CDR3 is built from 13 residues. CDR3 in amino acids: CASSYKRYNEQFF. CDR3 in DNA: TGTGCCAGCAGTTACAAGCGTTATAATGAGCAGTTCTTC.

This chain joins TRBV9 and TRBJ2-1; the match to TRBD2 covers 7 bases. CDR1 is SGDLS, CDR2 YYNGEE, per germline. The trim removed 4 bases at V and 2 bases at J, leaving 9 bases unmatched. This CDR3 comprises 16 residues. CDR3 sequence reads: CASSSSSRGAYNEQFF. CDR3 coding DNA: TGTGCCAGCAGCTCTTCATCCCGGGGGGCCTACAATGAGCAGTTCTTC.